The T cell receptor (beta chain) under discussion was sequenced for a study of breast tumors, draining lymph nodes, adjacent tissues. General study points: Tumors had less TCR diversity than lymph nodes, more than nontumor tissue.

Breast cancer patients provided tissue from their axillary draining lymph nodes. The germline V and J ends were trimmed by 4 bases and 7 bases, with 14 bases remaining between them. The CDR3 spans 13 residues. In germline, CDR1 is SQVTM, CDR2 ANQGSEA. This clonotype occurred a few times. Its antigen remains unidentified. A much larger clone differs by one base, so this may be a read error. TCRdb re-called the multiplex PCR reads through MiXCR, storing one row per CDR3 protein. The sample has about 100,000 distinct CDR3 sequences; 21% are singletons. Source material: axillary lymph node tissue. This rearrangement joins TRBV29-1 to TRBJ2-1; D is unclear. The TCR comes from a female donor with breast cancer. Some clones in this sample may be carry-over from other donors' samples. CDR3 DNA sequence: TGCAGCGTTGGAAGTTGGCCCAAGAATGAGCAGTTCTTC. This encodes CSVGSWPKNEQFF.